This T cell receptor beta chain came from a study of patients and donors after allogeneic stem cell transplantation. Germline values: CDR1 MNHEY, CDR2 SVGAGI. This CDR3 spans 14 amino acids. V was shortened by 6 bases and J by 0 bases, with 11 bases between the two germline ends. This clonotype showed up just a few times. From the RT-PCR reads, TCRdb called clonotypes with MiXCR, one entry per CDR3 protein. This repertoire shows tens of thousands of distinct CDR3 sequences, about 48% found once; its top ten account for 60% to 75%. The specimen was blood, either unsorted or a sorted T cell fraction (not recorded which). The chain recombines TRBV6-5 with TRBJ1-2; D is unresolved. The sequence derives from a human donor who was either an allogeneic HSCT recipient or a stem cell or donor lymphocyte infusion donor (not recorded which). It is not recorded whose cells these are; they may come from a transplant donor. DNA for the CDR3: TGTGCCAGCAGAGCGGCCGTAGCTAACTATGGCTACACCTTC. Its protein is CASRAAVANYGYTF.